This TCR beta chain was identified during a study of CD8 T cells in ankylosing spondylitis. The CDR3 extends over 13 amino acids. Germline CDR1 is SGHVS and CDR2 is FNYEAQ. With 3 bases removed from V and 4 bases from J, the gap between germline ends came to 9 bases. Study observations and caveats: Clones linked to the disease showed a CD8+ phenotype. They occurred at relatively low frequencies in peripheral blood. A number of the motif variants had already been described in reactive arthritis synovial fluid and blood.

Using its own MiXCR run on the 5' RACE reads, TCRdb lists one record per CDR3 protein. This table holds nearly 250,000 distinct CDR3 sequences, roughly a third found once. Concerning this clonotype: Antigen unknown.

V usage is TRBV7-6 and J usage is TRBJ1-2, with TRBD1 as a possible D gene (6 bases). The sequence was collected from a male donor with ankylosing spondylitis or in good health (not recorded which). Specimen: blood, either unsorted or a sorted T cell fraction (not recorded which). The CDR3 protein is CASSLSQGYGYTF. In nucleotides, the CDR3 is TGTGCCAGCAGCTTGTCACAGGGCTATGGCTACACCTTC.